This TCR beta chain was identified during a study of blood T cells in healthy people across ages. Per-sample PBMC isolation yielded at least 7 million cells. A second PCR of roughly 6 to 12 cycles used a sample-barcoded 5' primer and a J-beta primer mix. TCRdb analysed the 5' RACE reads with MiXCR anew, one entry per CDR3 protein. In the table there are about 1,400,000 distinct CDR3 sequences, 42% of which are singletons. Study-level findings and limits: Long-lived donors had more naive CD4+ cells and higher diversity than aged donors.

Comments on this clonotype: The antigen is not known.

The sequencing sample was made of blood. The TCR was taken from a woman aged 18-35 years in good health.

CDR3 bases: TGCGCCAGCAGCCGGGGACAGAGCGGGAGGACCGAGCAGTACTTC. Translating gives CASSRGQSGRTEQYF. The chain links TRBV4-1 to TRBJ2-7; TRBD2 aligns across 9 bases. The V segment lost 4 bases and the J segment 6 bases; nucleotides outside the gene matches: 10. The CDR3 is 15 amino acids. From germline, CDR1 is MGHRA and CDR2 YSYEKL.